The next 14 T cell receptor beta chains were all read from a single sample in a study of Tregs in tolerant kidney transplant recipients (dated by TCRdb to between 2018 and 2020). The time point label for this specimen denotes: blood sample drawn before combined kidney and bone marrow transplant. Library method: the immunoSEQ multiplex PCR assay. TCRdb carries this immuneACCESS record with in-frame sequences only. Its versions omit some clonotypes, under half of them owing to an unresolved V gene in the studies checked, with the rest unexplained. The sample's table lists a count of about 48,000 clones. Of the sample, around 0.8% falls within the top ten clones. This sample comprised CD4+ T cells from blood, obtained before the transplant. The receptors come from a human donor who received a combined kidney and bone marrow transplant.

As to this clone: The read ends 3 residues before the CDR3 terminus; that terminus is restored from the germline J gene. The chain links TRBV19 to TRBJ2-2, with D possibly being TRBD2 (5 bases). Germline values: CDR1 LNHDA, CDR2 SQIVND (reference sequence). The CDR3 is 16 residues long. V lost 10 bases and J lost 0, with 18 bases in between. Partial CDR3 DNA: TGTGCCACAACCAACCGAGGGTCGCCGAACACCGGGGAG. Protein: CATTNRGSPNTGE. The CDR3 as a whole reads CATTNRGSPNTGELFF.

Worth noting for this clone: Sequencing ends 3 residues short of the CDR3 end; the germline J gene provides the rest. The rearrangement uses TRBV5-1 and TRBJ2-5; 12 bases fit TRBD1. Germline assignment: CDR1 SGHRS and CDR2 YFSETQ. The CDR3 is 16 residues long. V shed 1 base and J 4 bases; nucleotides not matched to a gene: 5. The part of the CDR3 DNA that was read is TGCGCCAGCAGCTTGCAGGGACAGGGGGCATTAGAGACC. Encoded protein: CASSLQGQGALET. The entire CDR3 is CASSLQGQGALETQYF.

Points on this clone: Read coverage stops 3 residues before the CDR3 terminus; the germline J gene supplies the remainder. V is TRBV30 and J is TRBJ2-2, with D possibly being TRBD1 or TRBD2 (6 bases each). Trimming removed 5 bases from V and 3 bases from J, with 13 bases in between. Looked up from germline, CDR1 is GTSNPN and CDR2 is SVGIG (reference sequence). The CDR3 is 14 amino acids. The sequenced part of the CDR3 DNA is TGTGCCTGGGGAGGGGCAGGGGACACCGGGGAG. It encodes CAWGGAGDTGE. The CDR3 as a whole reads CAWGGAGDTGELFF.

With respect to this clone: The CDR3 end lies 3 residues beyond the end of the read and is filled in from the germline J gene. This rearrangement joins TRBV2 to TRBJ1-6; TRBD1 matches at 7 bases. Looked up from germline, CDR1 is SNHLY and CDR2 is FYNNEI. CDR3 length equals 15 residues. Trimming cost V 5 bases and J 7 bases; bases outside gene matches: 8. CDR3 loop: CASSQVGQLNSPLHF. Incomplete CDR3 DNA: TGTGCCAGCAGTCAAGTGGGACAGTTAAATTCACCC.

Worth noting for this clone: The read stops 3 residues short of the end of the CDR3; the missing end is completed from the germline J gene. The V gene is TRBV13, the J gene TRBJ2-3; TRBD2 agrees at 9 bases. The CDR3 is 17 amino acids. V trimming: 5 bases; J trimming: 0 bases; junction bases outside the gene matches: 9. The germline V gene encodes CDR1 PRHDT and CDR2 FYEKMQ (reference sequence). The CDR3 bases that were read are TGTGCCAGCAGCCCCCAGGCGGGAGGGCCTAGCACAGATACG. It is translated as CASSPQAGGPSTDT. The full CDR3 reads CASSPQAGGPSTDTQYF.

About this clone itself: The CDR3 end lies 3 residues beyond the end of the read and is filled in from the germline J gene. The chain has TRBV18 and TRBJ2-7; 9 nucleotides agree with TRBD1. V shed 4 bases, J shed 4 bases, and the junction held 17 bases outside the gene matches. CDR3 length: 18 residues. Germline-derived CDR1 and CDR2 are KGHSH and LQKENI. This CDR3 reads CASSRLGVNDRGSYEQYF. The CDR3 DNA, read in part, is TGTGCCAGCTCACGTTTGGGCGTTAACGACAGGGGGTCATACGAG. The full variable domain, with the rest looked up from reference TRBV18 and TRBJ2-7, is NAGVMQNPRHLVRRRGQEARLRCSPMKGHSHVYWYRQLPEEGLKFMVYLQKENIIDESGMPKERFSAEFPKEGPSILRIQQVVRGDSAAYFCASSRLGVNDRGSYEQYFGPGTRLTVT.

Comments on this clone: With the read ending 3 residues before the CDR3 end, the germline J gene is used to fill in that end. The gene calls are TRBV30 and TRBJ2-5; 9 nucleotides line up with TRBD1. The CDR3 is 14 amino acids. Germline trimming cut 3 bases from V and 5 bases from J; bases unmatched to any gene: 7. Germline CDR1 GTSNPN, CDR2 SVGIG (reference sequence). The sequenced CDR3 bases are TGTGCCTGGAGGCACAGGGGGCTGGGGGAGACC. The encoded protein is CAWRHRGLGET. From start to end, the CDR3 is CAWRHRGLGETQYF.

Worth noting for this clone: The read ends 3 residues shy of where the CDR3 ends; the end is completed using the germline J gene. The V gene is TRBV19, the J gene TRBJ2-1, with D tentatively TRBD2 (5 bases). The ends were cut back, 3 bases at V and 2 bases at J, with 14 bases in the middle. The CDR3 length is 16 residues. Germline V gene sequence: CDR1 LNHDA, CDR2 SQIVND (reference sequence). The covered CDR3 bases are TGTGCCAGTAGTATTTATTCTCTACTAGCCTACAATGAG. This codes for CASSIYSLLAYNE. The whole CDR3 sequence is CASSIYSLLAYNEQFF.

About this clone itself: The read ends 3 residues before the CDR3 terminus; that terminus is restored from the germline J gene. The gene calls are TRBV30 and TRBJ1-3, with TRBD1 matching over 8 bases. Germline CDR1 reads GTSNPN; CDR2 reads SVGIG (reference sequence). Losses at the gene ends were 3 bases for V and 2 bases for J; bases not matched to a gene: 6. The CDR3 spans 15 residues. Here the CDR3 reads CAWRLTGDPGNTIYF. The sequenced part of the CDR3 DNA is TGTGCCTGGAGATTGACAGGGGATCCTGGAAACACC.

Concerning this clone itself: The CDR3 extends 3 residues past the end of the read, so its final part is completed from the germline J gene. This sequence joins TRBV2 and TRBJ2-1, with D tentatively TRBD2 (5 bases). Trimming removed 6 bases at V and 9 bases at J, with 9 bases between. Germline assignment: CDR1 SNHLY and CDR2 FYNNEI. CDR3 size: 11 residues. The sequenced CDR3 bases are TGTGCCAGCAGACTAGAGGGTGAG. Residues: CASRLEGE. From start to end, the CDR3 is CASRLEGEQFF.

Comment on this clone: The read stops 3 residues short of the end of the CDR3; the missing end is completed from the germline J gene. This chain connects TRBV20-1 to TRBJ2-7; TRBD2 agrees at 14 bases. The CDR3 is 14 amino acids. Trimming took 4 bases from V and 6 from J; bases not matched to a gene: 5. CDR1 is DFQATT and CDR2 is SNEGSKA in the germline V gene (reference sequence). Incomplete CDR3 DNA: TGCAGTGCTAAGGGACTAGCGGGAGTTCCCGAG. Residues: CSAKGLAGVPE. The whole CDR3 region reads CSAKGLAGVPEQYF.

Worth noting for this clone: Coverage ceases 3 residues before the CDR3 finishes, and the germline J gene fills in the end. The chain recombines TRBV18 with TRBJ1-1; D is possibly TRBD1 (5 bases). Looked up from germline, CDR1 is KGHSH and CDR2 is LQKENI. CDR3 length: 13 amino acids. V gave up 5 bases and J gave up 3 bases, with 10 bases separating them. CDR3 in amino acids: CASSRGVDTEAFF. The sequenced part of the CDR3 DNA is TGTGCCAGCTCAAGGGGTGTGGACACTGAA. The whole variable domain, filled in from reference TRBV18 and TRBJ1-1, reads NAGVMQNPRHLVRRRGQEARLRCSPMKGHSHVYWYRQLPEEGLKFMVYLQKENIIDESGMPKERFSAEFPKEGPSILRIQQVVRGDSAAYFCASSRGVDTEAFFGQGTRLTVV.

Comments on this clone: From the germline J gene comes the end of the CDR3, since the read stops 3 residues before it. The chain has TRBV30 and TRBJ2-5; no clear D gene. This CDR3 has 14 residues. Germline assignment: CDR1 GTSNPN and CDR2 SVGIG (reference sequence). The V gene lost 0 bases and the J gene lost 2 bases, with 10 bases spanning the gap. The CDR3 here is CAWSVLDYQETQYF. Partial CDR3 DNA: TGTGCCTGGAGTGTACTTGATTATCAAGAGACC. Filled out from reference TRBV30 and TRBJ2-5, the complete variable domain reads SQTIHQWPATLVQPVGSPLSLECTVEGTSNPNLYWYRQAAGRGLQLLFYSVGIGQISSEVPQNLSASRPQDRQFILSSKKLLLSDSGFYLCAWSVLDYQETQYFGPGTRLLVL.

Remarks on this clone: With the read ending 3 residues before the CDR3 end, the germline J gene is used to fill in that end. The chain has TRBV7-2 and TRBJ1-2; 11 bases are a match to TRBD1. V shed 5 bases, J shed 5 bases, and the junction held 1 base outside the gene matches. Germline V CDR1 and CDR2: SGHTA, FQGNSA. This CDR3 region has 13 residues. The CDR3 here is CASSRDRGYGYTF. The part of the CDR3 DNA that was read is TGTGCCAGCAGCAGGGACAGGGGGTATGGC.